What follows are 30 T cell receptor beta chains derived from one specimen sequenced in a study of blood T cell repertoires in COVID-19. Libraries were prepared by immunoSEQ multiplex PCR; TCRdb keeps only in-frame clonotypes and omits some of them. The table shows roughly 50,000 clones, with approximately 90% occurring only once. Sequencing input: peripheral blood. Source of these receptors: a woman aged 40 to 50 with active COVID-19.

The V call is TRBV9, the J call TRBJ2-1; D gene unclear. CDR1 SGDLS and CDR2 YYNGEE come from the germline V gene. There are 12 residues in the CDR3. Between the trimmed V and J ends, which lost 1 base and 5 bases, there was a span of 4 bases. As DNA, the CDR3 is TGTGCCAGCAGCGTACAGGACAATGAGCAGTTCTTC. It encodes CASSVQDNEQFF.

V usage is TRBV6-6 and J usage is TRBJ2-2; the match to TRBD2 covers 12 bases. J was trimmed by 6 bases and V by 10 bases; bases with no gene match: 6. This CDR3 region has 14 residues. CDR1 is MNHNY, CDR2 SVGAGI, per germline (reference sequence). This CDR3 is CATTPSGGAGELFF. The CDR3 coding sequence is TGTGCCACCACCCCTAGCGGGGGGGCCGGGGAGCTGTTTTTT.

This chain links TRBV11-3 with TRBJ2-2; 8 bases match TRBD1. The CDR3 totals 15 residues. V trimming: 5 bases; J trimming: 1 base; junction bases outside the gene matches: 3. Germline CDR1 SGHNT, CDR2 YENEEA. CDR3 DNA: TGTGCCAGCAGCGCAGGGGGCTTGAACACCGGGGAGCTGTTTTTT. Residues: CASSAGGLNTGELFF.

The gene calls are TRBV15 and TRBJ1-2; 7 nucleotides agree with TRBD1. In germline, CDR1 is LNHNV, CDR2 YYDKDF (reference sequence). This CDR3 comprises 14 residues. V shed 0 bases and J 5 bases; nucleotides not matched to a gene: 3. The CDR3 sequence: CATSREGGRYGYTF. The CDR3, as DNA: TGTGCCACCAGCAGAGAAGGGGGCCGATATGGCTACACCTTC.

J is TRBJ1-4 and V is TRBV7-2, with 8 bases aligning to TRBD1. Germline CDR1 and CDR2: SGHTA and FQGNSA. This CDR3 region has 14 residues. V dropped 4 bases and J dropped 4; count of bases not matched to a gene: 2. The CDR3 protein is CASSSDRVNEKLFF. For the CDR3, the DNA is TGTGCCAGCAGCTCGGACAGGGTTAATGAAAAACTGTTTTTT.

This rearrangement joins TRBV18 to TRBJ2-7; D is perhaps TRBD2 (5 bases). This CDR3 contains 15 residues. Trimming took off 0 bases at V and 5 bases at J, with 14 bases between the two ends. Germline V gene sequence: CDR1 KGHSH, CDR2 LQKENI. The CDR3 loop is CASSPPGRGKHEQYF. The CDR3, as DNA: TGTGCCAGCTCACCACCGGGCCGGGGAAAACACGAGCAGTACTTC. The full variable domain, completed using reference TRBV18 and TRBJ2-7, is NAGVMQNPRHLVRRRGQEARLRCSPMKGHSHVYWYRQLPEEGLKFMVYLQKENIIDESGMPKERFSAEFPKEGPSILRIQQVVRGDSAAYFCASSPPGRGKHEQYFGPGTRLTVT.

The table lists this clone with a few counts. V gene TRBV27 combines with J gene TRBJ2-1, with TRBD1 matching 8 bases. The CDR3 extends over 14 amino acids. Unmatched junction bases numbered 9, after V lost 6 bases and J lost 8 bases. Germline V gene sequence: CDR1 MNHEY, CDR2 SMNVEV (reference sequence). The CDR3 protein is CASSDRQGSDEQFF. CDR3 bases: TGTGCCAGCAGCGACCGACAGGGGTCCGATGAGCAGTTCTTC.

The chain is built from TRBV11-3 and TRBJ2-1; 7 bases match TRBD1. In germline, CDR1 is SGHNT, CDR2 YENEEA. This CDR3 is 13 amino acids long. V was pared by 5 bases and J by 9 bases, with 7 bases of the junction left unmatched. The CDR3 DNA follows: TGTGCCAGCAGCGGCTTCAGGGGGAGTGAGCAGTTCTTC. This codes for CASSGFRGSEQFF.

The chain uses TRBV19 and TRBJ2-5; the match to TRBD1 covers 9 bases. V lost 3 bases and J lost 8; bases outside the gene matches: 13. Germline-derived CDR1 and CDR2 are LNHDA and SQIVND (reference sequence). The CDR3 is made up of 16 amino acids. The CDR3 DNA follows: TGTGCCAGTAGTATTGGGACAGGGTTGGGGGTGGAAACCCAGTACTTC. This encodes CASSIGTGLGVETQYF.

The chain recombines TRBV7-9 with TRBJ2-3; 9 bases agree with TRBD2. This CDR3 has 16 amino acids. V shed 1 base and J 1 base; nucleotides not matched to a gene: 3. Germline-derived CDR1 and CDR2 are SEHNR and FQNEAQ (reference sequence). CDR3 sequence reads: CASSLDVAGGTDTQYF. The CDR3 coding sequence is TGTGCCAGCAGCTTAGATGTAGCGGGGGGCACAGATACGCAGTATTTT.

This chain links TRBV6-5 with TRBJ1-6; D might be TRBD1 (5 bases). V was cut by 4 bases and J by 9 bases, with 16 bases left in between. The germline CDR1 and CDR2 sequences are MNHEY and SVGAGI. This CDR3 contains 15 residues. The DNA of the CDR3 is TGTGCCAGCAGTTCACTCGGGGGTGTCGGTTCACCCCTCCACTTT. This encodes CASSSLGGVGSPLHF.

The chain uses TRBV7-2 and TRBJ2-3, with D maybe TRBD1 (6 bases). This CDR3 comprises 13 residues. CDR1 is SGHTA, CDR2 FQGNSA, per germline. Trimming stripped 2 bases from V and 3 bases from J, with 6 bases between. CDR3 sequence reads: CASSLTGTDTQYF. The CDR3 DNA follows: TGTGCCAGCAGCTTAACAGGGACAGATACGCAGTATTTT.

The chain couples TRBV6-5 to TRBJ1-6; no clear D gene. The V end lost 2 bases, the J end lost 9 bases, and 14 bases lay between the germline ends. The CDR3 has 15 residues. CDR1 is MNHEY, CDR2 SVGAGI, per germline. The CDR3 reads CASSYRQANRSPLHF. CDR3 DNA sequence: TGTGCCAGCAGTTACCGCCAGGCCAACCGTTCACCCCTCCACTTT.

The chain combines TRBV5-1 with TRBJ2-7; 8 nucleotides agree with TRBD2. This CDR3 comprises 16 residues. Germline CDR1 SGHRS, CDR2 YFSETQ. V lost 0 bases and J lost 2; bases outside the gene matches: 7. CDR3 sequence reads: CASSLAAGGPTYEQYF. CDR3 DNA: TGCGCCAGCAGCTTGGCCGCGGGGGGACCGACCTACGAGCAGTACTTC.

The sample holds one count of this clone. V usage is TRBV5-1 and J usage is TRBJ1-2; possibly TRBD1 for D (6 bases). V dropped 4 bases and J dropped 4 bases, with 14 bases sitting between them. CDR1 is SGHRS, CDR2 YFSETQ, per germline. The CDR3 totals 14 residues. The CDR3 reads CASSVDRLGYGYTF. CDR3 in DNA: TGCGCCAGCAGCGTTGACAGGTTAGGCTATGGCTACACCTTC.

This sequence joins TRBV18 and TRBJ1-4, with D maybe TRBD1 (5 bases). Trimming shortened V by 3 bases and J by 12 bases, and 20 bases separated the two germline ends. The CDR3 is made up of 15 amino acids. CDR1 and CDR2 from the germline V gene are KGHSH and LQKENI. This CDR3 is CASSPSSTASRELFF. The CDR3 DNA follows: TGTGCCAGCTCACCCTCTTCGACAGCAAGCAGGGAACTGTTTTTT.

The rearrangement links TRBV11-2 to TRBJ2-3; 7 nucleotides line up with TRBD1. The trim removed 5 bases at V and 4 bases at J, leaving 9 bases unmatched. The germline gives CDR1 SGHAT, CDR2 FQNNGV. This CDR3 comprises 15 residues. The DNA for the CDR3 is TGTGCCAGCAGCCTATGGGGACAGCCCTCAGATACGCAGTATTTT. Its translation: CASSLWGQPSDTQYF.

The chain couples TRBV6-5 to TRBJ1-2; possibly TRBD1 for D (5 bases). Germline loops: CDR1 MNHEY, CDR2 SVGAGI. This CDR3 region has 14 residues. Deletions cut 0 bases from V and 5 bases from J, with 10 bases between. This chain's CDR3 is CASSYSGHRYGYTF. As DNA, the CDR3 is TGTGCCAGCAGTTACTCGGGGCACCGGTATGGCTACACCTTC.

This clone was seen a handful of times. The V call is TRBV7-2, the J call TRBJ2-7; perhaps TRBD1 as D (7 bases). V lost 7 bases to trimming and J lost 1 base, with 17 bases between them. Germline V gene sequence: CDR1 SGHTA, CDR2 FQGNSA. This CDR3 has 15 residues. The CDR3 sequence is CASTSGGLESYEQYF. In DNA form, the CDR3 reads TGTGCCAGCACCTCAGGGGGACTGGAGTCCTACGAGCAGTACTTC.

V gene TRBV23-1 combines with J gene TRBJ2-2; no clear D gene. TRBV23-1 is given ORF status, its function remaining uncertain. The ends were cut back, 6 bases at V and 3 bases at J, with 5 bases in the middle. This CDR3 spans 12 amino acids. Here the CDR3 reads CASRTDTGELFF. The CDR3 DNA reads as TGCGCCAGCAGGACTGACACCGGGGAGCTGTTTTTT.

The genes are TRBV7-9 and TRBJ1-5; D gene unclear. The V gene lost 6 bases and the J gene lost 6 bases, with 15 bases spanning the gap. Germline lookup yields CDR1 SEHNR and CDR2 FQNEAQ (reference sequence). The CDR3 is 14 residues long. The CDR3 DNA reads as TGTGCCAGCAGGCCGGAGGGAGGAGGTCAGCCCCAGCATTTT. Its translation is CASRPEGGGQPQHF.

The gene calls are TRBV11-2 and TRBJ2-3; the D gene is possibly TRBD1 (6 bases). Trimming took off 0 bases at V and 5 bases at J, with 9 bases between the two ends. This CDR3 has 14 residues. The germline V gene encodes CDR1 SGHAT and CDR2 FQNNGV. This CDR3 reads CASSLELGGDTQYF. CDR3 sequence (DNA): TGTGCCAGCAGCTTAGAGCTAGGGGGAGATACGCAGTATTTT.

This chain links TRBV7-2 with TRBJ1-3; 7 nucleotides agree with TRBD1. The junction had 3 bases not matched to a gene; V was cut back by 1 base and J by 0 bases. The germline V gene has CDR1 SGHTA and CDR2 FQGNSA. The CDR3 is 16 amino acids. Here the CDR3 reads CASSLVPGGSGNTIYF. The CDR3 bases are TGTGCCAGCAGCTTAGTCCCAGGGGGCTCTGGAAACACCATATATTTT.

The chain couples TRBV5-6 to TRBJ2-1, with D perhaps TRBD1 (5 bases). CDR1 and CDR2 (germline): SGHDT, YYEEEE. This CDR3 contains 15 residues. V lost 0 bases to trimming and J lost 5 bases, with 12 bases between them. The CDR3 coding sequence is TGTGCCAGCAGCTTGGCTGGCGCAGGGAACAATGAGCAGTTCTTC. It translates to CASSLAGAGNNEQFF.

The chain is built from TRBV4-1 and TRBJ2-5; TRBD1 agrees at 8 bases. The CDR3 runs 16 residues. V gave up 8 bases and J gave up 2 bases; unmatched junction bases: 13. Per germline, CDR1 MGHRA and CDR2 YSYEKL. CDR3 in DNA: TGCGCCAGCGGGACAGGCATAGGAGGTCTGCAAGAGACCCAGTACTTC. Protein product: CASGTGIGGLQETQYF.

The V and J genes are TRBV2 and TRBJ1-1, with D perhaps TRBD1 (5 bases). From germline, CDR1 is SNHLY and CDR2 FYNNEI. The CDR3 contains 14 residues. Between the trimmed V and J ends, which lost 4 bases and 1 base, there was a span of 10 bases. CDR3 sequence reads: CASSVGGRNTEAFF. For the CDR3, the DNA is TGTGCCAGCAGTGTTGGGGGGAGGAACACTGAAGCTTTCTTT.

The gene calls are TRBV9 and TRBJ2-7, with TRBD2 matching 7 bases. CDR1 and CDR2 (germline): SGDLS, YYNGEE. Germline trimming cut 0 bases from V and 2 bases from J; bases unmatched to any gene: 5. CDR3 length: 15 amino acids. CDR3 amino acids: CASSVGGDYTYEQYF. Written as DNA, the CDR3 is TGTGCCAGCAGCGTAGGGGGGGACTACACCTACGAGCAGTACTTC.

The chain uses TRBV7-2 and TRBJ2-3; TRBD2 aligns across 7 bases. V gave up 3 bases and J gave up 1 base; unmatched junction bases: 10. The CDR3 has 17 residues. In germline, CDR1 is SGHTA, CDR2 FQGNSA. CDR3 in DNA: TGTGCCAGCAGCTTCGGACGGCGGGGGTGGGGCACAGATACGCAGTATTTT. This sequence encodes CASSFGRRGWGTDTQYF.

The genes are TRBV6-5 and TRBJ1-2; tentative D call: TRBD1 (5 bases). The length of the CDR3 is 14 residues. The germline CDR1 and CDR2 sequences are MNHEY and SVGAGI. Trimming cost V 0 bases and J 8 bases, with 13 bases left between them. The CDR3: CASSYSRQGNGYTF. The CDR3 bases are TGTGCCAGCAGTTACTCGAGGCAGGGTAACGGCTACACCTTC.

This CDR3 reads CASSQDLRTGELVTGELFF. CDR3 bases: TGCGCCAGCAGCCAAGACCTCCGGACAGGGGAGTTGGTCACCGGGGAGCTGTTTTTT. The chain combines TRBV4-1 with TRBJ2-2, with 9 bases identical to TRBD1. Trimming took 0 bases from V and 4 from J; bases not matched to a gene: 12. The CDR3 extends over 19 amino acids. Germline CDR1 and CDR2: MGHRA and YSYEKL.